This T cell receptor (beta chain) was sequenced during a study of naive and memory T cell subsets. Whole-study results and caveats: A few larger clonotypes appeared in naive repertoires, especially CD8, possibly memory cells re-expressing CD45RA.

The J segment lost 3 bases and the V segment lost 2 bases, leaving 7 bases of the junction unmatched. Germline V gene data show CDR1 as SGHDT and CDR2 as YYEEEE. The CDR3 totals 16 residues. As to this clonotype: Its antigen is unidentified.

Two oligonucleotides, mixed equimolar, formed the beta constant-region primer covering TRBC1 and TRBC2. Ligated cDNA was amplified by four rounds of PCR with nested alpha and beta constant-region primers and SP2. TCRdb called the UMI-ligation and nested PCR reads again in MiXCR, with one record for every CDR3 protein. The table has 140,000 to 150,000 distinct CDR3 sequences, 22% seen once. V gene TRBV5-6 combines with J gene TRBJ1-2; 10 positions agree with TRBD1. The sequencing input was naive CD4+ T cells from blood. The TCR originated in a human donor in good health. CDR3 in amino acids: CASSLPGQGLDYGYTF. CDR3 bases: TGTGCCAGCAGCTTACCGGGACAGGGGCTTGACTATGGCTACACCTTC.